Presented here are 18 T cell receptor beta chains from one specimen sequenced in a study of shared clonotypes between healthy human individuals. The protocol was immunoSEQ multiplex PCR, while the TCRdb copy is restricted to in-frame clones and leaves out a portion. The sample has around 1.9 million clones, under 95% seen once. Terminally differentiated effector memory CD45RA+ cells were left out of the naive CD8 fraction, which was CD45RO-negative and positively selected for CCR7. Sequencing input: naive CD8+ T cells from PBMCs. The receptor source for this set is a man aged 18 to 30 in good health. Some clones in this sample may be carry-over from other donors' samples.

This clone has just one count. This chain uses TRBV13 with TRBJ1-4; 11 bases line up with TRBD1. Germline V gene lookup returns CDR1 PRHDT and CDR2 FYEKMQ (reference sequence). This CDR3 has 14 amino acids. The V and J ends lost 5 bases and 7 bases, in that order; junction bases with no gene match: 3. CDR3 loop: CASSTGTGGEKLFF. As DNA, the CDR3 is TGTGCCAGCAGCACCGGGACAGGGGGTGAAAAACTGTTTTTT. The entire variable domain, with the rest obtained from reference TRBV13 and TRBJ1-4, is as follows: AAGVIQSPRHLIKEKRETATLKCYPIPRHDTVYWYQQGPGQDPQFLISFYEKMQSDKGSIPDRFSAQQFSDYHSELNMSSLELGDSALYFCASSTGTGGEKLFFGSGTQLSVL.

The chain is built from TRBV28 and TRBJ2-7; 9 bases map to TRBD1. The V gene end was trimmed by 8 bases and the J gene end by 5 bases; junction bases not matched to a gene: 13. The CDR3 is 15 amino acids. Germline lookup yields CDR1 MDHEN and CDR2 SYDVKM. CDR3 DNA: TGTGCCAGCTTATCTGTGGGACAGGGTAGTCACGAGCAGTACTTC. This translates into CASLSVGQGSHEQYF.

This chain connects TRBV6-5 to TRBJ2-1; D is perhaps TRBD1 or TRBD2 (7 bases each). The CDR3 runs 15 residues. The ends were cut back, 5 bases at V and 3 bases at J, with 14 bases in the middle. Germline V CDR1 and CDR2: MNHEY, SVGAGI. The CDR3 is CASSRQGGGYNEQFF. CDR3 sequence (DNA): TGTGCCAGCAGTCGACAGGGAGGGGGCTACAATGAGCAGTTCTTC.

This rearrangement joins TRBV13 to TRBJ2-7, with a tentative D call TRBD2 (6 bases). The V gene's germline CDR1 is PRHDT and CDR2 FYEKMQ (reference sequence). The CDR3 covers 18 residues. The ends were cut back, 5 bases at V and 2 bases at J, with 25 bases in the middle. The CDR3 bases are TGTGCCAGCAGCCCAAACCCTGCCGGGACTTCCGGGCCCTACGAGCAGTACTTC. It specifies CASSPNPAGTSGPYEQYF. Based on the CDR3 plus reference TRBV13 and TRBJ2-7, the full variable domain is AAGVIQSPRHLIKEKRETATLKCYPIPRHDTVYWYQQGPGQDPQFLISFYEKMQSDKGSIPDRFSAQQFSDYHSELNMSSLELGDSALYFCASSPNPAGTSGPYEQYFGPGTRLTVT.

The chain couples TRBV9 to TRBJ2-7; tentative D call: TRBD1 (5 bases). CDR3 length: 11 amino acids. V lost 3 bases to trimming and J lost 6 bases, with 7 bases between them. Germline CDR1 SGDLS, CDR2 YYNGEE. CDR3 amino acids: CASSAQGEQYF. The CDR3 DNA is TGTGCCAGCAGCGCCCAGGGCGAGCAGTACTTC.

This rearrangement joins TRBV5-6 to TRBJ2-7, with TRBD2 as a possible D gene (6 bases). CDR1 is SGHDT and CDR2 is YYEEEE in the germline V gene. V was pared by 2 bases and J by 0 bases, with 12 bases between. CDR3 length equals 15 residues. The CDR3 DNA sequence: TGTGCCAGCAGCTTTGGCCTAGCGAGCTCCTACGAGCAGTACTTC. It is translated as CASSFGLASSYEQYF.

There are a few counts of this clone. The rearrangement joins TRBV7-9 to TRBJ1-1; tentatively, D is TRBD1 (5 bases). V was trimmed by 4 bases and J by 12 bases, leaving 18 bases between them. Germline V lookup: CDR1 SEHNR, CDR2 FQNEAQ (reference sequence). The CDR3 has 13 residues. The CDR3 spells CASSSLTAGRSFF. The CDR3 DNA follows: TGTGCCAGCAGCTCCCTGACAGCAGGGAGGTCTTTCTTT.

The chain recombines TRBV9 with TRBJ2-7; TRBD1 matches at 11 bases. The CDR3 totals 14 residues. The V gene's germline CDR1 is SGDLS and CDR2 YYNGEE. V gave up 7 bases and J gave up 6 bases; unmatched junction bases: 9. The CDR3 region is CASGGQGAQGEQYF. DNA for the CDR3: TGTGCCAGCGGCGGACAGGGGGCGCAGGGCGAGCAGTACTTC.

DNA of the CDR3: TGTGCCAGCAGTACAGGGTTCGGGTCCACCGGGGAGCTGTTTTTT. It codes for CASSTGFGSTGELFF. The chain carries TRBV7-6 and TRBJ2-2; D perhaps matches TRBD1 (6 bases). V lost 6 bases, J lost 4 bases, and 15 bases lay in between. Germline CDR1 is SGHVS and CDR2 is FNYEAQ. The CDR3 length is 15 residues.

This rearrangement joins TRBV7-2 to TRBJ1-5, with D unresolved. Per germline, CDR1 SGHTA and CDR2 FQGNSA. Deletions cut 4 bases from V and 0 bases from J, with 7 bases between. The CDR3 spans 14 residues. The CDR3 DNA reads TGTGCCAGCAGCTCGACACGTAGCAATCAGCCCCAGCATTTT. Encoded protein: CASSSTRSNQPQHF.

The CDR3 bases are TGTGCCAGCTTCGGCAGGGGCCTTTCAGATACGCAGTATTTT. As protein: CASFGRGLSDTQYF. The V gene is TRBV2, the J gene TRBJ2-3, with a tentative D call TRBD1 (6 bases). Germline CDR1 is SNHLY and CDR2 is FYNNEI. V dropped 8 bases and J dropped 4 bases, with 16 bases sitting between them. The CDR3 contains 14 residues.

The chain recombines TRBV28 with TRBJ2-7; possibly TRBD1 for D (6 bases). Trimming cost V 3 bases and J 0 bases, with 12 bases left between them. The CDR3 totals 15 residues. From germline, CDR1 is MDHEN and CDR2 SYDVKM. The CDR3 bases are TGTGCCAGCAGTTTCAGGGGTAATCCCTCCTACGAGCAGTACTTC. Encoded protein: CASSFRGNPSYEQYF.

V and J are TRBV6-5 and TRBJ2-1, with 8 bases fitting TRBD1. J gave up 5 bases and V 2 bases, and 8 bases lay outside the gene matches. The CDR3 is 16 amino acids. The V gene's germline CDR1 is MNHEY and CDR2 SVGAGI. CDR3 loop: CASSYTGQGAHNEQFF. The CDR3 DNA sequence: TGTGCCAGCAGTTACACAGGACAGGGTGCCCACAATGAGCAGTTCTTC.

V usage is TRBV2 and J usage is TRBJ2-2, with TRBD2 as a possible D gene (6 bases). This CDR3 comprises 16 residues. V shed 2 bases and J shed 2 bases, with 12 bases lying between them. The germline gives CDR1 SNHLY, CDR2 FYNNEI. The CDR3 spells CASSENAGLNTGELFF. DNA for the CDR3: TGTGCCAGCAGTGAAAACGCGGGACTTAACACCGGGGAGCTGTTTTTT.

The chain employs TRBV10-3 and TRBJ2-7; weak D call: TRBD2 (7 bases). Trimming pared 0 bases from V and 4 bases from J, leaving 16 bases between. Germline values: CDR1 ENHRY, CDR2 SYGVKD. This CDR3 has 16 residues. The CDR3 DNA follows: TGTGCCATCAGTGAGTCGGGGGCTAGCGGTTATTACGAGCAGTACTTC. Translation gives CAISESGASGYYEQYF.

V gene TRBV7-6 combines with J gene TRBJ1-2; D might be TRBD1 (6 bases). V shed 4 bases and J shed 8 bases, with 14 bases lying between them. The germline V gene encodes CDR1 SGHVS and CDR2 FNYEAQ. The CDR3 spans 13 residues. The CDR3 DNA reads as TGTGCCAGCAGCTACGGCCGGGGGCTAGGCTACACCTTC. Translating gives CASSYGRGLGYTF.

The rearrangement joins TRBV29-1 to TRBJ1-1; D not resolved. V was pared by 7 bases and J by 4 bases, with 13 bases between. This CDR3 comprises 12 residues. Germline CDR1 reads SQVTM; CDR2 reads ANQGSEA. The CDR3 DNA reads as TGCAGCGCCCTGCAGGAGTCCACTGAAGCTTTCTTT. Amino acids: CSALQESTEAFF. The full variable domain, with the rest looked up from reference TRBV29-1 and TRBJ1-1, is SAVISQKPSRDICQRGTSLTIQCQVDSQVTMMFWYRQQPGQSLTLIATANQGSEATYESGFVIDKFPISRPNLTFSTLTVSNMSPEDSSIYLCSALQESTEAFFGQGTRLTVV.

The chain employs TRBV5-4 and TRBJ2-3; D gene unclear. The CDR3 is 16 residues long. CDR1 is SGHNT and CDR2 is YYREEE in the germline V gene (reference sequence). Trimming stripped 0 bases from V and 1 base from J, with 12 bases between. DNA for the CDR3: TGTGCCAGCAGCTTGGCGGTCGGTCGGGGCACAGATACGCAGTATTTT. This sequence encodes CASSLAVGRGTDTQYF.